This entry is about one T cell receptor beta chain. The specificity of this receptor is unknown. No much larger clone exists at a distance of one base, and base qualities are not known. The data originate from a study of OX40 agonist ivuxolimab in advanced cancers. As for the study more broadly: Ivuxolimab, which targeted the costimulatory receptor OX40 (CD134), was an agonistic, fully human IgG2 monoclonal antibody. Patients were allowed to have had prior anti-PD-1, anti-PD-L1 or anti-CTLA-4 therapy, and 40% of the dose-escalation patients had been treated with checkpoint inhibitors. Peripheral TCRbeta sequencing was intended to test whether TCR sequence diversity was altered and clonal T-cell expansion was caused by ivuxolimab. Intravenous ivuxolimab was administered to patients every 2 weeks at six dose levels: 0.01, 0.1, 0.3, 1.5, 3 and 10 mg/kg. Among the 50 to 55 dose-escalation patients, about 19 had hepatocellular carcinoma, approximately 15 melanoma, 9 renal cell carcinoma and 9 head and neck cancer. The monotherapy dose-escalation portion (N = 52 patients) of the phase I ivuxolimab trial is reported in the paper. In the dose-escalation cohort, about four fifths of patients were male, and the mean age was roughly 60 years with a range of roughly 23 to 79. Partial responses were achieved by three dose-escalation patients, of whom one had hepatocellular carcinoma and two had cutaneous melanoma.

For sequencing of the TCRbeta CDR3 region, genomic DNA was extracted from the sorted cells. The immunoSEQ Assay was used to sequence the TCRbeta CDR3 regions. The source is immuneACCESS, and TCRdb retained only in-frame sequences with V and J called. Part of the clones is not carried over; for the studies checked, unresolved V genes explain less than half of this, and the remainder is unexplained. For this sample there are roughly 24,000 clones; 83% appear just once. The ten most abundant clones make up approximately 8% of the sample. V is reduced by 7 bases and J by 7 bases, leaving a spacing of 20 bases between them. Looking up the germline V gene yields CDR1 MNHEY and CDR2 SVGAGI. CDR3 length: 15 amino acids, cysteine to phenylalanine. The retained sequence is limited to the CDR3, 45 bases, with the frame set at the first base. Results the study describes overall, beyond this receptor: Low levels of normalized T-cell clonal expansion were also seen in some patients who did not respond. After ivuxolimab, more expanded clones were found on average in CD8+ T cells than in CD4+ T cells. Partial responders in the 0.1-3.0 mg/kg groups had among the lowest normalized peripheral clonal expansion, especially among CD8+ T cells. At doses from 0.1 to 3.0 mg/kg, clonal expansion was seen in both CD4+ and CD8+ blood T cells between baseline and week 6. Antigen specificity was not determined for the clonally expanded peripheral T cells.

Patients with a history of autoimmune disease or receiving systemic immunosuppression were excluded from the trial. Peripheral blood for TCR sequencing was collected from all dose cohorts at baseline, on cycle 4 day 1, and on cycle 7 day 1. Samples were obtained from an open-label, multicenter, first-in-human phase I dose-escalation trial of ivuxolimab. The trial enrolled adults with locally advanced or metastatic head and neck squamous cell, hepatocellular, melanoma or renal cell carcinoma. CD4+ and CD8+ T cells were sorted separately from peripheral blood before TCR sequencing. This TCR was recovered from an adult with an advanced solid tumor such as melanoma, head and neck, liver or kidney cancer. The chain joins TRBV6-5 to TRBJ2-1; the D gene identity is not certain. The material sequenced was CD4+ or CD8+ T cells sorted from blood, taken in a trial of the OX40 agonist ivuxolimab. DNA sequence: TGTGCCAGCAACACCGGGCCAAACCTTGGGAATGAGCAGTTCTTC. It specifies CASNTGPNLGNEQFF.